Following are 15 T cell receptor beta chains from one sample sequenced in a study of cytomegalovirus exposure and HLA in healthy donors. PCR employed 60 Vbeta and 13 Jbeta primers. Profiled with immunoSEQ multiplex PCR; TCRdb holds only in-frame clones, not every one. The sample records over 110,000 clones, about 79% being singletons. The source material was PBMCs. The receptors shown here come from a male donor in good health and CMV-seronegative.

The J gene is TRBJ2-5, the V gene TRBV29-1; D may be TRBD2 (5 bases). The germline V gene has CDR1 SQVTM and CDR2 ANQGSEA. V dropped 3 bases and J dropped 4 bases, with 12 bases sitting between them. The CDR3 is 13 residues long. The CDR3 spells CSVDRGIRETQYF. For the CDR3, the DNA is TGCAGCGTTGACCGGGGAATCCGAGAGACCCAGTACTTC. Based on the CDR3 plus reference TRBV29-1 and TRBJ2-5, the full variable domain is SAVISQKPSRDICQRGTSLTIQCQVDSQVTMMFWYRQQPGQSLTLIATANQGSEATYESGFVIDKFPISRPNLTFSTLTVSNMSPEDSSIYLCSVDRGIRETQYFGPGTRLLVL.

The chain uses TRBV5-6 and TRBJ2-1; 7 bases are shared with TRBD1. Trimming at V came to 4 bases and at J to 7 bases, leaving 8 bases not matched to a gene. CDR1 is SGHDT and CDR2 is YYEEEE in the germline V gene. The CDR3 extends over 14 amino acids. The CDR3 here is CASSNTNRGNEQFF. The CDR3, as DNA: TGTGCCAGCAGCAACACTAACAGGGGAAATGAGCAGTTCTTC.

V and J are TRBV4-3 and TRBJ1-2; D gene ambiguous. Trimming took off 0 bases at V and 8 bases at J, with 13 bases between the two ends. This CDR3 contains 14 residues. CDR1 and CDR2 (germline): LGHNA, YSLEER. The CDR3, as DNA: TGCGCCAGCAGCCAAGATTCGGGGTTCTACGGCTACACCTTC. Amino acid sequence: CASSQDSGFYGYTF.

The V call is TRBV18, the J call TRBJ1-2, with TRBD1 as a possible D gene (5 bases). V was cut by 1 base and J by 6 bases, with 12 bases left in between. Germline values: CDR1 KGHSH, CDR2 LQKENI. The CDR3 covers 14 residues. The CDR3 is CASSPRSGLNGYTF. DNA of the CDR3: TGTGCCAGCTCACCACGTTCAGGGCTCAATGGCTACACCTTC.

The rearrangement uses TRBV2 and TRBJ1-5; TRBD1 agrees at 9 bases. J lost 6 bases, V lost 6 bases, and 9 bases had no gene match. CDR3 length equals 15 residues. The germline CDR1 and CDR2 sequences are SNHLY and FYNNEI. The DNA of the CDR3 is TGTGCCAGCAGCCGGGACAGGGCAGACGGTCAGCCCCAGCATTTT. It encodes CASSRDRADGQPQHF.

The J gene is TRBJ2-1, the V gene TRBV9; the match to TRBD2 covers 10 bases. V lost 4 bases, J lost 8 bases, and 6 bases stayed unmatched. Germline CDR1 SGDLS, CDR2 YYNGEE. This CDR3 region has 14 residues. The CDR3 nucleotides read TGTGCCAGCAGCACCAGCGGGAGGGCCGATGAGCAGTTCTTC. This sequence encodes CASSTSGRADEQFF.

The CDR3 is CASSPEAKNIQYF. CDR3 coding DNA: TGTGCCAGCAGCCCGGAGGCCAAAAACATTCAGTACTTC. The chain recombines TRBV5-4 with TRBJ2-4; no clear D gene. Trimming stripped 4 bases from V and 1 base from J, with 6 bases between. This CDR3 has 13 residues. Germline CDR1 reads SGHNT; CDR2 reads YYREEE (reference sequence).

V usage is TRBV28 and J usage is TRBJ2-5; TRBD2 is a possible D gene (5 bases). Germline V gene lookup returns CDR1 MDHEN and CDR2 SYDVKM. This CDR3 is 20 amino acids long. V was cut by 6 bases and J by 5 bases, with 34 bases left in between. In DNA form, the CDR3 reads TGTGCCAGCAGCAACCGAGTCCAGACAACCTTTCGGACGTCGGGGGAGACCCAGTACTTC. This encodes CASSNRVQTTFRTSGETQYF.

V usage is TRBV2 and J usage is TRBJ1-1, with D maybe TRBD1 (6 bases). V lost 6 bases and J 3 bases, leaving 11 bases between the germline ends. Germline V lookup: CDR1 SNHLY, CDR2 FYNNEI. CDR3 length: 13 amino acids. Here the CDR3 reads CASRGRQDTEAFF. The CDR3 DNA is TGTGCCAGCAGGGGACGACAGGACACTGAAGCTTTCTTT.

The rearrangement uses TRBV10-3 and TRBJ2-7, with D perhaps matching TRBD2 (5 bases). V was cut by 8 bases and J by 6 bases, with 11 bases left in between. The CDR3 length is 11 residues. Germline V gene sequence: CDR1 ENHRY, CDR2 SYGVKD. The CDR3 DNA sequence: TGTGCCATCGGGAGTTCGAGCGAGCAGTACTTC. Translation: CAIGSSSEQYF.

The gene calls are TRBV11-2 and TRBJ2-5, with D perhaps TRBD2 (5 bases). The end of the DNA fits TRBJ2-7 better, so the J call may be wrong. Germline lookup yields CDR1 SGHAT and CDR2 FQNNGV. The CDR3 is 14 amino acids. CDR3 sequence reads: CASSPDGGLYEQYF. The CDR3 DNA reads TGTGCCAGCAGCCCTGACGGAGGTCTCTACGAGCAGTACTTC.

The rearrangement links TRBV5-6 to TRBJ2-1; 11 nucleotides agree with TRBD2. V gave up 0 bases and J gave up 3 bases; unmatched junction bases: 2. This CDR3 comprises 16 residues. Germline CDR1 and CDR2: SGHDT and YYEEEE. CDR3 coding DNA: TGTGCCAGCAGCTTGGAACTAGCGGGGGTCTACAATGAGCAGTTCTTC. Protein sequence: CASSLELAGVYNEQFF.

Worth noting for this clone: The same CDR3 also results from other DNA sequences found in this sample. The rearrangement joins TRBV9 to TRBJ1-3; 8 positions agree with TRBD1. The J segment lost 2 bases and the V segment lost 2 bases, leaving 3 bases of the junction unmatched. Germline lookup yields CDR1 SGDLS and CDR2 YYNGEE. CDR3 length equals 15 residues. The CDR3 nucleotides are TGTGCCAGCAGCGTCCAGGGGGCCGCTGGAAACACCATATATTTT. It is translated as CASSVQGAAGNTIYF.

The gene calls are TRBV7-9 and TRBJ2-7, with 8 positions matching TRBD1. Unmatched junction bases numbered 4, after V lost 3 bases and J lost 3 bases. This CDR3 region has 14 residues. Germline CDR1 reads SEHNR; CDR2 reads FQNEAQ (reference sequence). CDR3 protein: CASSLRTGFYEQYF. The CDR3 DNA sequence: TGTGCCAGCAGCTTGAGGACAGGGTTCTACGAGCAGTACTTC.

This clone came up a few times. The J gene is TRBJ1-2, the V gene TRBV18; a possible D gene is TRBD1 (5 bases). In germline, CDR1 is KGHSH, CDR2 LQKENI. The CDR3 has 13 residues. V lost 7 bases, J lost 7 bases, and 16 bases lay in between. Here the CDR3 reads CASFPGGTGGYTF. For the CDR3, the DNA is TGTGCCAGCTTCCCGGGGGGAACGGGTGGCTACACCTTC.